What follows is one T cell receptor (beta chain) and its context. This clone was recorded once. The target of this receptor is not known. Qualities for individual bases were not recorded, and no much larger clone is one base off. TCR beta CDR3 regions were sequenced from DNA using the immunoSEQ Assay. The paper's data handling went like this. To compute T cell density, TCR beta template counts were normalized to usable DNA, which was estimated by amplifying housekeeping genes. The preseqR package was used to estimate richness by extrapolating to 400,000 templates for PBMC samples and to 120,000 templates for tissue samples. Clonality was calculated as one minus Pielou's evenness. To identify tissue-enriched TCRs, differential abundance testing was run on productive amino-acid clonotypes with a minimum total count of 5 and an alpha of 0.1. The Jaccard Index and the Morisita Overlap Index were used to quantify repertoire overlap between compartments. GLIPH clustered TCR beta CDR3s with public tetramer-defined viral CDR3s; viral motifs required at least three viral sequences plus V-gene enrichment. Drawn from immuneACCESS, this table holds only the in-frame rearrangements with V and J called that TCRdb kept. Clones are partly lost; checked studies trace under half to an unresolved V gene and leave the rest unexplained. That table gives V, J and clone size, and the DNA gave D and trimming. The sample profile shows around 35,000 clones; around four fifths of them were found once. Together, the top ten hold around 16% of the sample.

At diagnosis, tumor, uninvolved tumor-adjacent lung and peripheral blood were collected and then preserved as a mix of FFPE and fresh-frozen material. Blood samples were analyzed as peripheral blood mononuclear cells for TCR repertoire profiling. The CDR3, from cysteine to phenylalanine, totals 14 residues. Left in the record is the CDR3 DNA by itself, 42 bases read in frame from the first base. The germline V gene supplies CDR1 MDHEN and CDR2 SYDVKM. Trimming takes 6 bases from V and 2 bases from J, and the germline ends sit 13 bases apart. The sample comes from a study of T cells in localized non-small cell lung cancer (dated by TCRdb to the early 2020s). As for the study more broadly: The study analyzed T cell repertoires of about 230 early-stage NSCLC patients, comparing tumors and uninvolved tumor-adjacent lungs. NSCLC patients had a mean age of roughly 66 years, and around 140 were male and 85 to 110 female. All 250 or so NSCLC patients in the cohort were treatment-naive and had localized lung tumors that were resected.

The full study reports these points: Because multi-region tumor sequencing was not done, intratumor heterogeneity could not be ruled out. Uninvolved tumor-adjacent lung showed the highest T cell clonality, higher than tumor, which suggests more focused antigenic responses in the adjacent lung. Higher T cell density in blood was associated with longer overall survival, whereas higher clonality in adjacent lung was associated with shorter survival. A median of approximately 50 of the top 100 tumor clones turned up in the paired uninvolved adjacent lung, and approximately 30 of those clones also ranked among the top 100 of that same adjacent lung. Because the study design was exploratory, TCR variables were selected using unadjusted p-values without false-discovery rate correction.

The TCR was taken from a male donor older than 55 with stage III squamous cell lung carcinoma. Sequences were derived from peripheral blood, sampled before any cancer treatment. This chain is built from TRBV28 and TRBJ2-5; the best D guess is TRBD2, with 6 bases matching. DNA sequence: TGTGCCAGCAGCCCTCTAGCGAGACAAGAGACCCAGTACTTC. Its translation is CASSPLARQETQYF.